Following are 16 T cell receptor beta chains from one sample sequenced in a study of CD8 T cells in ankylosing spondylitis. TCRdb independently ran MiXCR on the 5' RACE reads; one entry per CDR3 protein. The data hold fewer than 200,000 distinct CDR3 sequences, with approximately 16% observed a single time. Sequencing was carried out using blood, either unsorted or a sorted T cell fraction (not recorded which). The origin of the receptors is a male donor with ankylosing spondylitis or in good health (not recorded which).

The chain uses TRBV5-1 and TRBJ2-4, with D maybe TRBD2 (5 bases). V lost 0 bases and J 3 bases, leaving 7 bases between the germline ends. The CDR3 has 14 residues. In germline, CDR1 is SGHRS, CDR2 YFSETQ. Here the CDR3 reads CASSLDTSKNIQYF. CDR3 coding DNA: TGCGCCAGCAGCTTGGATACTAGCAAAAACATTCAGTACTTC.

This clonotype was detected many times. This chain uses TRBV28 with TRBJ2-3, with D maybe TRBD1 (6 bases). V shed 2 bases and J shed 1 base, with 10 bases lying between them. Per the germline V gene, CDR1 is MDHEN and CDR2 is SYDVKM. The CDR3 sequence is 15 residues long. The CDR3 DNA follows: TGTGCCAGCAGTTTAGGGGGCTCGGGCACAGATACGCAGTATTTT. It encodes CASSLGGSGTDTQYF.

This clonotype was seen many times. This rearrangement joins TRBV27 to TRBJ1-5, with a weak D call TRBD1 (6 bases). Trimming removed 0 bases at V and 1 base at J, with 16 bases between. The CDR3 totals 18 residues. Germline-derived CDR1 and CDR2 are MNHEY and SMNVEV (reference sequence). The CDR3 is CASSLSNRGAVSNQPQHF. For the CDR3, the DNA is TGTGCCAGCAGTTTATCGAATCGGGGGGCCGTGAGCAATCAGCCCCAGCATTTT.

The chain is built from TRBV28 and TRBJ1-5, with 8 positions matching TRBD1. This CDR3 has 15 amino acids. V trimming: 5 bases; J trimming: 5 bases; junction bases outside the gene matches: 8. Germline values: CDR1 MDHEN, CDR2 SYDVKM. The CDR3 bases are TGTGCCAGCAGTGCCCGGGACAGGCCCGATCAGCCCCAGCATTTT. It codes for CASSARDRPDQPQHF.

This clonotype occurred many times. V and J are TRBV5-6 and TRBJ2-3, with 14 bases lining up with TRBD2. The CDR3 is made up of 15 amino acids. Per germline, CDR1 SGHDT and CDR2 YYEEEE. Trimming took 4 bases from V and 5 from J; bases not matched to a gene: 3. The CDR3, as DNA: TGTGCCAGCAGCCCTGGACTAGCGGGAGGAGATACGCAGTATTTT. This codes for CASSPGLAGGDTQYF.

This clonotype was found a few times. This chain joins TRBV5-5 and TRBJ2-1, with D tentatively TRBD1 or TRBD2 (5 bases each). The CDR3 extends over 16 amino acids. Trimming pared 4 bases from V and 9 bases from J, leaving 23 bases between. Germline values: CDR1 SGHKS, CDR2 YYEKEE (reference sequence). This CDR3 reads CASSRQGDLRLGEQFF. As DNA, the CDR3 is TGTGCCAGCAGCCGCCAGGGAGATTTGCGGTTGGGTGAGCAGTTCTTC.

This chain joins TRBV20-1 and TRBJ2-5; TRBD2 aligns across 13 bases. The length of the CDR3 is 15 residues. In germline, CDR1 is DFQATT, CDR2 SNEGSKA (reference sequence). Unmatched junction bases numbered 5, after V lost 2 bases and J lost 5 bases. CDR3 in amino acids: CSARTSGRVEETQYF. CDR3 coding DNA: TGCAGTGCTAGAACTAGCGGGAGGGTCGAGGAGACCCAGTACTTC.

This clonotype was observed at least ten times. The chain recombines TRBV12-3 or TRBV12-4 with TRBJ1-1; D gene ambiguous. The CDR3 is 14 amino acids. V was clipped by 6 bases and J by 0 bases, with 11 bases between them. DNA of the CDR3: TGTGCCAGCAGATTAACAGATATGAACACTGAAGCTTTCTTT. This translates into CASRLTDMNTEAFF.

The V and J genes are TRBV20-1 and TRBJ1-5; D is undetermined. V gave up 0 bases and J gave up 0 bases, with 9 bases separating them. The CDR3 is 15 amino acids. From germline, CDR1 is DFQATT and CDR2 SNEGSKA (reference sequence). The CDR3 nucleotides are TGCAGTGCTAGAGACAGCTCTTATAGCAATCAGCCCCAGCATTTT. It codes for CSARDSSYSNQPQHF.

The genes are TRBV12-5 and TRBJ2-2; D not resolved. This CDR3 has 15 residues. V was trimmed by 1 base and J by 0 bases, leaving 6 bases between them. CDR1 is LGHNT and CDR2 is FRNRAP in the germline V gene. CDR3 DNA: TGTGCTAGTGGTTTGGCTGTAGCGAACACCGGGGAGCTGTTTTTT. This sequence encodes CASGLAVANTGELFF.

The chain links TRBV9 to TRBJ2-5; D perhaps matches TRBD1 (6 bases). With 1 base removed from V and 0 bases from J, the gap between germline ends came to 13 bases. The CDR3 length is 16 residues. CDR1 and CDR2 from the germline V gene are SGDLS and YYNGEE. CDR3: CASSVSPQGNQETQYF. The CDR3 DNA follows: TGTGCCAGCAGCGTATCTCCTCAGGGGAACCAAGAGACCCAGTACTTC.

The genes are TRBV11-2 and TRBJ2-7; 7 bases fit TRBD2. V trimming: 2 bases; J trimming: 5 bases; junction bases outside the gene matches: 6. CDR1 and CDR2 (germline): SGHAT, FQNNGV. The CDR3 consists of 14 residues. The CDR3 is CASSLLRGDDEQYF. The CDR3 DNA reads TGTGCCAGCAGCTTATTACGGGGGGACGACGAGCAGTACTTC.

This chain connects TRBV4-1 to TRBJ1-5; perhaps TRBD1 as D (6 bases). Germline V lookup: CDR1 MGHRA, CDR2 YSYEKL. V gave up 4 bases and J gave up 2 bases, with 15 bases separating them. This CDR3 region has 16 residues. The CDR3 DNA reads as TGCGCCAGCAGCCGATCGATGGGGGGCGGCAATCAGCCCCAGCATTTT. Translated: CASSRSMGGGNQPQHF.

The chain employs TRBV12-3 or TRBV12-4 and TRBJ1-3; D remains ambiguous. The V gene lost 6 bases and the J gene lost 0 bases, with 9 bases spanning the gap. This CDR3 contains 14 residues. For the CDR3, the DNA is TGTGCCAGCAGGAAAATTAGCTCTGGAAACACCATATATTTT. Amino acid sequence: CASRKISSGNTIYF.

This clonotype was counted a few times. The V and J genes are TRBV29-1 and TRBJ2-1, with TRBD2 matching over 8 bases. Trimming removed 2 bases from V and 6 bases from J; junction bases left unmatched: 12. Germline CDR1 is SQVTM and CDR2 is ANQGSEA. The CDR3 length is 16 residues. The CDR3 DNA reads as TGCAGCGTTGAATCGAGTACCCCGCGGGAGGCCAATGAGCAGTTCTTC. This codes for CSVESSTPREANEQFF.

This clonotype was counted ten times or more. J is TRBJ2-7 and V is TRBV18; TRBD2 matches at 9 bases. The CDR3 has 14 residues. J gave up 2 bases and V 6 bases, and 5 bases lay outside the gene matches. Germline lookup yields CDR1 KGHSH and CDR2 LQKENI. CDR3 in amino acids: CASSQTSGPYEQYF. CDR3 nucleotide sequence: TGTGCCAGCTCCCAGACTAGCGGCCCCTACGAGCAGTACTTC.